Below are 6 T cell receptor beta chains sequenced from a single sample in a study of T cell responses to AZD1222 COVID-19 vaccine. Clones were read by immunoSEQ multiplex PCR, and TCRdb kept only the in-frame ones, dropping some. Of around 150,000 clones detected, 80% to 95% appear once; the ten largest clones hold 3% to 3.5%. Sequenced material: peripheral blood, taken 28 days after the second AZD1222 dose. The receptors derive from an adult who received the AZD1222 COVID-19 vaccine.

The chain combines TRBV6-5 with TRBJ1-1, with 8 positions matching TRBD1. The germline gives CDR1 MNHEY, CDR2 SVGAGI. The CDR3 has 13 amino acids. V trimming: 6 bases; J trimming: 4 bases; junction bases outside the gene matches: 4. CDR3: CASSPTGATEAFF. CDR3 sequence (DNA): TGTGCCAGCAGCCCGACAGGGGCCACTGAAGCTTTCTTT.

The chain combines TRBV6-5 with TRBJ2-5; no clear D. This CDR3 is built from 12 residues. CDR1 and CDR2 from the germline V gene are MNHEY and SVGAGI. V was pared by 5 bases and J by 4 bases, with 8 bases between. The CDR3 sequence: CASSQNGETQYF. The CDR3 coding sequence is TGTGCCAGCAGTCAAAATGGAGAGACCCAGTACTTC.

The chain uses TRBV20-1 and TRBJ2-2; D possibly corresponds to TRBD2 (5 bases). The germline CDR1 and CDR2 sequences are DFQATT and SNEGSKA (reference sequence). V was shortened by 5 bases and J by 7 bases, with 8 bases between the two germline ends. The CDR3 has 11 residues. CDR3 protein: CSAAGLGELFF. DNA for the CDR3: TGCAGTGCTGCGGGCCTCGGGGAGCTGTTTTTT.

The V call is TRBV14, the J call TRBJ2-3; possible D gene TRBD2, 6 bases. The CDR3 is made up of 16 amino acids. The germline V and J ends were trimmed by 0 bases and 9 bases, with 19 bases remaining between them. Germline CDR1 is SGHDN and CDR2 is FVKESK. In nucleotides, the CDR3 is TGTGCCAGCAGCCAAGATCCCAGCGGGCCCCCGGGCACGCAGTATTTT. Translated, it gives CASSQDPSGPPGTQYF.

This clone appeared once. V usage is TRBV3-1 (or the pseudogene TRBV3-2) and J usage is TRBJ2-2; TRBD2 agrees at 10 bases. The CDR3 is 17 amino acids. Looked up from germline, CDR1 is LGHDT and CDR2 is YNNKEL (reference sequence). The V segment lost 0 bases and the J segment 5 bases; nucleotides outside the gene matches: 6. CDR3 in amino acids: CASSQDWLAGVTGELFF. The CDR3 region has the DNA TGTGCCAGCAGCCAAGACTGGCTAGCGGGAGTGACCGGGGAGCTGTTTTTT.

V gene TRBV5-1 combines with J gene TRBJ2-2; 8 bases match TRBD2. V lost 0 bases to trimming and J lost 0 bases; unmatched junction nucleotides: 4. CDR3 size: 17 residues. Germline V gene data show CDR1 as SGHRS and CDR2 as YFSETQ. The CDR3 spells CASSLAGLGANTGELFF. Written as DNA, the CDR3 is TGCGCCAGCAGCTTGGCGGGACTAGGCGCGAACACCGGGGAGCTGTTTTTT. Supplemented by reference TRBV5-1 and TRBJ2-2, the full variable domain reads KAGVTQTPRYLIKTRGQQVTLSCSPISGHRSVSWYQQTPGQGLQFLFEYFSETQRNKGNFPGRFSGRQFSNSRSEMNVSTLELGDSALYLCASSLAGLGANTGELFFGEGSRLTVL.